The 25 T cell receptor beta chains below were found in one sample sequenced in a study of cytomegalovirus exposure and HLA in healthy donors. PCR primers comprised 60 Vbeta and 13 Jbeta primers. The method was immunoSEQ multiplex PCR; TCRdb's version includes in-frame clones alone and lacks a portion of them. Counted here are around 62,000 clones, 65% to 85% occurring once; the ten biggest clones make up roughly 2.9%. The sample consisted of PBMCs. Receptors were obtained from a woman in her 30s in good health and CMV-seronegative.

The table lists this clone with a count of one. The chain carries TRBV6-5 and TRBJ2-1; D is unresolved. This CDR3 is 13 amino acids long. V lost 5 bases to trimming and J lost 7 bases, with 12 bases between them. Germline CDR1 and CDR2: MNHEY and SVGAGI. Here the CDR3 DNA reads TGTGCCAGCAGTGAAATACTCTCTAATGAGCAGTTCTTC. Translated, it gives CASSEILSNEQFF.

In this sample, this clone turned up once. The chain uses TRBV6-4 and TRBJ1-6; 7 bases align to TRBD1. V gave up 3 bases and J gave up 6 bases; unmatched junction bases: 8. Germline CDR1 is MRHNA and CDR2 is SNTAGT. There are 16 residues in the CDR3. The CDR3 DNA follows: TGTGCCAGCAGTGAGTTCGGGACAGCTTTTAATTCACCCCTCCACTTT. Protein product: CASSEFGTAFNSPLHF.

V is TRBV14 and J is TRBJ1-2; D is unresolved. Germline CDR1 reads SGHDN; CDR2 reads FVKESK. The CDR3 length is 13 residues. V was clipped by 0 bases and J by 8 bases, with 10 bases between them. CDR3 bases: TGTGCCAGCAGCCAAGATCCCGTGGAGGGCTACACCTTC. The encoded protein is CASSQDPVEGYTF.

The rearrangement joins TRBV19 to TRBJ2-1, with 9 bases identical to TRBD1. The trim removed 7 bases at V and 2 bases at J, leaving 12 bases unmatched. CDR3 length: 17 residues. CDR1 is LNHDA and CDR2 is SQIVND in the germline V gene (reference sequence). The CDR3 protein is CASNAQRGTGTYNEQFF. CDR3 DNA: TGTGCCAGTAATGCCCAAAGGGGGACAGGGACCTACAATGAGCAGTTCTTC.

The rearrangement joins TRBV28 to TRBJ1-5; 8 bases are shared with TRBD1. V lost 3 bases, J lost 9 bases, and 7 bases stayed unmatched. The germline V gene encodes CDR1 MDHEN and CDR2 SYDVKM. There are 14 residues in the CDR3. CDR3 nucleotides: TGTGCCAGCAGTTTTGACAGGGGAGGCCGGCCCCAGCATTTT. It translates to CASSFDRGGRPQHF.

This chain connects TRBV7-9 to TRBJ2-7; 12 positions match TRBD2. The CDR3 contains 17 residues. The ends lost 2 bases at V and 5 bases at J; junction bases unmatched: 10. The germline V gene encodes CDR1 SEHNR and CDR2 FQNEAQ (reference sequence). The CDR3 DNA reads TGTGCCAGCAGCTTAAGGCCGGCTAGCGGGGGGGCAAACGAGCAGTACTTC. Its protein product is CASSLRPASGGANEQYF.

In this sample, this clone turned up a few times. The chain recombines TRBV7-9 with TRBJ1-2; 7 bases are a match to TRBD1. This CDR3 spans 14 amino acids. Germline V gives CDR1 SEHNR, CDR2 FQNEAQ (reference sequence). V was pared by 1 base and J by 4 bases, with 3 bases of the junction left unmatched. CDR3 coding DNA: TGTGCCAGCAGCTTAGAGTCAGGGGGCTATGGCTACACCTTC. This gives the protein CASSLESGGYGYTF.

V usage is TRBV5-6 and J usage is TRBJ1-1, with 9 bases fitting TRBD1. The length of the CDR3 is 13 residues. Germline V gene data show CDR1 as SGHDT and CDR2 as YYEEEE. V trimming: 4 bases; J trimming: 5 bases; junction bases outside the gene matches: 3. DNA of the CDR3: TGTGCCAGCAGCACCGGGACAGGGACTGAAGCTTTCTTT. It encodes CASSTGTGTEAFF.

On this clone itself: Germline and junction disagree at one end, which may indicate a read error. The chain has TRBV19 and TRBJ1-5, with a tentative D call TRBD1 (6 bases). CDR3 length equals 18 residues. Germline CDR1 reads LNHDA; CDR2 reads SQIVND (reference sequence). The DNA for the CDR3 is TGTGCCAGTAGTTTAGAGGTCCAGGGGATGGTAGGCAATCAGCCCCAGCATTTT. It specifies CASSLEVQGMVGNQPQHF.

This chain connects TRBV7-9 to TRBJ1-1; D possibly corresponds to TRBD1 (5 bases). Trimming removed 11 bases at V and 4 bases at J, with 23 bases between. CDR1 SEHNR and CDR2 FQNEAQ come from the germline V gene (reference sequence). The CDR3 contains 15 residues. CDR3 sequence (DNA): TGTGCCGGGGCGGGAGGTCGGGTGCAGGGCACTGAAGCTTTCTTT. Amino acids: CAGAGGRVQGTEAFF. The full variable domain, in which reference TRBV7-9 and TRBJ1-1 provide the parts outside the CDR3, is DTGVSQNPRHKITKRGQNVTFRCDPISEHNRLYWYRQTLGQGPEFLTYFQNEAQLEKSRLLSDRFSAERPKGSFSTLEIQRTEQGDSAMYLCAGAGGRVQGTEAFFGQGTRLTVV.

The chain couples TRBV18 to TRBJ2-3, with 10 positions matching TRBD2. V was clipped by 3 bases and J by 1 base; unmatched bases: 7. CDR1 is KGHSH, CDR2 LQKENI, per germline. The CDR3 extends over 17 amino acids. The CDR3 DNA follows: TGTGCCAGCTCACCTCCGGGAACTAGCGGGGGCACAGATACGCAGTATTTT. Protein: CASSPPGTSGGTDTQYF.

This clone was recorded once. The genes are TRBV4-1 and TRBJ2-3, with a possible D match to TRBD2 (6 bases). Looked up from germline, CDR1 is MGHRA and CDR2 is YSYEKL. V was cut by 4 bases and J by 0 bases, with 14 bases left in between. The CDR3 contains 16 residues. CDR3 sequence (DNA): TGCGCCAGCAGCCTTGGGACTGGAGCTAGCACAGATACGCAGTATTTT. Translated, it gives CASSLGTGASTDTQYF.

This chain links TRBV7-9 with TRBJ1-1; D is perhaps TRBD1 (6 bases). Looked up from germline, CDR1 is SEHNR and CDR2 is FQNEAQ (reference sequence). The CDR3 totals 14 residues. With 7 bases removed from V and 3 bases from J, the gap between germline ends came to 15 bases. This CDR3 reads CASTPDSLYTEAFF. In nucleotides, the CDR3 is TGTGCCAGCACCCCGGACAGTTTGTACACTGAAGCTTTCTTT. Full variable domain (missing parts from reference TRBV7-9 and TRBJ1-1): DTGVSQNPRHKITKRGQNVTFRCDPISEHNRLYWYRQTLGQGPEFLTYFQNEAQLEKSRLLSDRFSAERPKGSFSTLEIQRTEQGDSAMYLCASTPDSLYTEAFFGQGTRLTVV.

V is TRBV18 and J is TRBJ2-7; possibly TRBD1 for D (5 bases). This CDR3 has 13 residues. Trimming cost V 3 bases and J 0 bases, with 6 bases left between them. CDR1 and CDR2 from the germline V gene are KGHSH and LQKENI. The CDR3 loop is CASSPDSSYEQYF. In DNA, the CDR3 is TGTGCCAGCTCACCTGACAGCTCCTACGAGCAGTACTTC.

CDR3 loop: CSVVWGAGRETQYF. The CDR3 DNA reads as TGCAGCGTTGTATGGGGCGCAGGTAGAGAGACCCAGTACTTC. The rearrangement uses TRBV29-1 and TRBJ2-5; TRBD1 is a possible D gene (5 bases). V lost 4 bases and J lost 4, with 16 bases in between. CDR1 is SQVTM and CDR2 is ANQGSEA in the germline V gene. The CDR3 is 14 amino acids. Full variable domain (rest looked up from reference TRBV29-1 and TRBJ2-5): SAVISQKPSRDICQRGTSLTIQCQVDSQVTMMFWYRQQPGQSLTLIATANQGSEATYESGFVIDKFPISRPNLTFSTLTVSNMSPEDSSIYLCSVVWGAGRETQYFGPGTRLLVL.

The table lists this clone with a count of one. The chain joins TRBV7-9 to TRBJ2-7, with TRBD1 as a possible D gene (6 bases). The CDR3 is 14 residues long. V lost 2 bases and J lost 3, with 11 bases in between. Germline V CDR1 and CDR2: SEHNR, FQNEAQ (reference sequence). For the CDR3, the DNA is TGTGCCAGCAGCTTACTGGGACAAGTCTACGAGCAGTACTTC. Its protein product is CASSLLGQVYEQYF.

The chain combines TRBV6-5 with TRBJ2-7; possible D gene TRBD2, 5 bases. V lost 2 bases, J lost 4 bases, and 15 bases lay in between. The germline gives CDR1 MNHEY, CDR2 SVGAGI. The CDR3 totals 15 residues. The CDR3 is CASSYPTRPPYEQYF. DNA for the CDR3: TGTGCCAGCAGTTACCCCACTAGGCCCCCTTACGAGCAGTACTTC.

J is TRBJ1-1 and V is TRBV9, with a possible D match to TRBD1 (6 bases). Germline CDR1 and CDR2: SGDLS and YYNGEE. The CDR3 has 15 amino acids. Trimming removed 0 bases from V and 1 base from J, with 10 bases in between. The CDR3 bases are TGTGCCAGCAGCGTAGTAACAGGGCAGAACACTGAAGCTTTCTTT. It specifies CASSVVTGQNTEAFF.

The chain has TRBV27 and TRBJ1-5, with TRBD1 matching 7 bases. Germline lookup yields CDR1 MNHEY and CDR2 SMNVEV (reference sequence). This CDR3 comprises 14 residues. V shed 5 bases and J 1 base; nucleotides not matched to a gene: 2. The DNA for the CDR3 is TGTGCCAGCAGTGCGACAGGGAGCAATCAGCCCCAGCATTTT. Protein: CASSATGSNQPQHF.

The chain couples TRBV6-5 to TRBJ2-3; possibly TRBD1 for D (5 bases). CDR3 length equals 15 residues. V lost 3 bases, J lost 4 bases, and 14 bases lay in between. Germline CDR1 is MNHEY and CDR2 is SVGAGI. The chain's CDR3 is CASSYRGLSADTQYF. The CDR3 DNA follows: TGTGCCAGCAGTTATAGGGGTTTGAGTGCAGATACGCAGTATTTT.

V is TRBV7-4 and J is TRBJ1-2; unclear D gene. The germline gives CDR1 SGHVT, CDR2 SQSDAQ. The CDR3 is 15 amino acids. The ends were cut back, 7 bases at V and 0 bases at J, with 15 bases in the middle. CDR3 protein: CASKPGAQANYGYTF. The CDR3 DNA is TGTGCCAGCAAACCGGGAGCCCAAGCTAACTATGGCTACACCTTC. Together with reference TRBV7-4 and TRBJ1-2, the CDR3 gives the full variable domain: GAGVSQSPRYKVAKRGRDVALRCDSISGHVTLYWYRQTLGQGSEVLTYSQSDAQRDKSGRPSGRFSAERPERSVSTLKIQRTEQGDSAVYLCASKPGAQANYGYTFGSGTRLTVV.

In its sample, this clone was seen a few times. The V gene is TRBV7-9, the J gene TRBJ2-1; perhaps TRBD1 as D (5 bases). CDR1 and CDR2 (germline): SEHNR, FQNEAQ (reference sequence). The CDR3 has 11 amino acids. V lost 8 bases and J 7 bases, leaving 9 bases between the germline ends. CDR3 in amino acids: CASGDRNEQFF. DNA of the CDR3: TGTGCCAGCGGAGACAGAAATGAGCAGTTCTTC.

This chain links TRBV30 with TRBJ2-5; D is ambiguous. From germline, CDR1 is GTSNPN and CDR2 SVGIG (reference sequence). Trimming cost V 7 bases and J 5 bases, with 8 bases left between them. There are 10 residues in the CDR3. In nucleotides, the CDR3 is TGTGCCTCGGTCGGGGAGACCCAGTACTTC. Residues: CASVGETQYF.

The rearrangement joins TRBV6-1 to TRBJ2-7; D is perhaps TRBD1 (5 bases). Germline V gives CDR1 MNHNS, CDR2 SASEGT. The germline V and J ends were trimmed by 6 bases and 3 bases, with 12 bases remaining between them. This CDR3 region has 13 residues. The CDR3 nucleotides read TGTGCCAGCAGACAGGATATGCTCTACGAGCAGTACTTC. Encoded protein: CASRQDMLYEQYF.

The chain couples TRBV7-2 to TRBJ2-7; TRBD1 might be the D (5 bases). Germline assignment: CDR1 SGHTA and CDR2 FQGNSA. The CDR3 consists of 12 residues. Between the trimmed V and J ends, which lost 5 bases and 4 bases, there was a span of 9 bases. The CDR3 bases are TGTGCCAGCAGCGCGCAGGGTTACGAGCAGTACTTC. Its translation: CASSAQGYEQYF.